A selection of T cell receptor beta chains follows, all from one sample in a study of cytomegalovirus exposure and HLA in healthy donors. TCRdb's table, derived via immunoSEQ multiplex PCR, lists solely in-frame clones and lacks some. Of about 270,000 clones in the sample, 80% to 90% are singletons; the top ten hold 0.95% to 1.1%. Material: PBMCs. Every receptor here comes from a woman younger than 30 in good health and CMV-seronegative. Each CDR3 is given with its conserved first and last residue. Fields, in order: D gene, V gene, clone size, J gene, CDR3 DNA, CDR3 protein. A D gene is named only where the DNA matches it firmly. Part of the rows lack a size; the others show once, few, many or a class for expanded clones.

>TRBD1|TRBV30|.|TRBJ1-3
TGTGCCTGGACTTGGGGACAGGGGCGTGGAAACACCATATATTTT
CAWTWGQGRGNTIYF
>TRBD1|TRBV5-4|.|TRBJ2-4
TGTGCCAGCAGCTTGGGAAACAGGGGGGAGAAAAACATTCAGTACTTC
CASSLGNRGEKNIQYF
>TRBD1|TRBV7-8|.|TRBJ1-1
TGTGCCAGCAGCGCCTCCGGGACAGGCAAGGCTGAAGCTTTCTTT
CASSASGTGKAEAFF
>TRBD1|TRBV18|.|TRBJ1-2
TGTGCCAGCTCAGCAGGACAGGGGAATGATGGCTACACCTTC
CASSAGQGNDGYTF
>.|TRBV30|.|TRBJ2-7
TGTGCCTGGAGTGGAGGGGTCAGGGGCTACGAGCAGTACTTC
CAWSGGVRGYEQYF
>.|TRBV5-6|.|TRBJ2-2
TGTGCCAGCAGCTTGGCGGAGGGTTTGTTCACCGGGGAGCTGTTTTTT
CASSLAEGLFTGELFF
>TRBD1|TRBV6-1|.|TRBJ2-7
TGTGCCAGCAGTGAGAAGGACAGGGGCTCCTACGAGCAGTACTTC
CASSEKDRGSYEQYF
>TRBD2|TRBV10-2|.|TRBJ2-7
TGCGCCAGCAGCGTTTCCGCGGGAGGGAACGGCGAGCAGTACTTC
CASSVSAGGNGEQYF
>.|TRBV7-6|.|TRBJ2-1
TGTGCCAGCAGCTTAAACCGTCCGGGCAATGAGCAGTTCTTC
CASSLNRPGNEQFF
>TRBD2|TRBV5-4|.|TRBJ2-1
TGTGCCAGCAGCTGGGCCGGGACTAGCGTGCGCAATGAGCAGTTCTTC
CASSWAGTSVRNEQFF
>.|TRBV28|.|TRBJ2-2
TGTGCCAGCCGACTCCTGAACACCGGGGAGCTGTTTTTT
CASRLLNTGELFF
>TRBD2|TRBV10-3|once|TRBJ2-2
TGTGCCACCACGCTCGGCGGGGGGACCAACACCGGGGAGCTGTTTTTT
CATTLGGGTNTGELFF
>TRBD1|TRBV5-5|.|TRBJ1-2
TGTGCCAGCGCAAAGGACAGGGATGGCTACACCTTC
CASAKDRDGYTF
>TRBD1|TRBV7-8|.|TRBJ1-5
TGTGCCAGCAGCTTAACTGGAACGGGACAGGGCTACAAGACCAATCAGCCCCAGCATTTT
CASSLTGTGQGYKTNQPQHF
>.|TRBV18|.|TRBJ2-5
TGTGCCAGCTCACTTACCGGGACCCGGGGGGAGACCCAGTACTTC
CASSLTGTRGETQYF